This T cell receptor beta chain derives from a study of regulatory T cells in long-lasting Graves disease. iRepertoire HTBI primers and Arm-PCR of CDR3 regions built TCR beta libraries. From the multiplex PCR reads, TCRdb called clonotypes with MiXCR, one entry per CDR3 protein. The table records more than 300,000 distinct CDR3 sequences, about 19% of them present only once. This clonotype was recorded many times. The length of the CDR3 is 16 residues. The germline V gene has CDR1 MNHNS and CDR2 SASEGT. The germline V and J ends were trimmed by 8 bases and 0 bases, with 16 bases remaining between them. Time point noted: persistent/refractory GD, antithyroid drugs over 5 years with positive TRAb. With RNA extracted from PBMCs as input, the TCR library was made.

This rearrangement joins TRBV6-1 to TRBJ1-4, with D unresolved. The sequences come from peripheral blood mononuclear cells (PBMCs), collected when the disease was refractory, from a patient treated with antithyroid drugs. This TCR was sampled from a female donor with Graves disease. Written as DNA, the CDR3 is TGTGCCAGCGGAAGGAGCGTCACAACAACTAATGAAAAACTGTTTTTT. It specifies CASGRSVTTTNEKLFF.